One and the same sample provided the 27 T cell receptor beta chains below, sequenced in a study of blood T cells in healthy people across ages (dated by TCRdb to the mid-2010s). Library preparation used 5' RACE. These reads were obtained on an Illumina HiSeq 2500. A second PCR of 7 to 11 cycles was performed with a sample-barcoded 5' primer and a J-beta primer mix. Using fastp trimming at Q25 and MiXCR clonotype assembly, TCRdb reanalyzed the public sequencing data and kept in-frame beta chains. A single entry per CDR3 protein holds the most common genes and DNA from its merged rows. In all, the sample holds 600,000 to 800,000 distinct CDR3 sequences, and 40% to 65% of those were seen once. The ten top clones hold less than 15% of the sample. Sample: blood. The origin of the receptors is a woman aged 80 or older in good health.

This sequence joins TRBV7-9 and TRBJ2-7; D gene unclear. V lost 5 bases and J 5 bases, leaving 7 bases between the germline ends. Per the germline V gene, CDR1 is SEHNR and CDR2 is FQNEAQ (reference sequence). CDR3 size: 11 residues. This CDR3 is CASSPYHEQYF. CDR3 coding DNA: TGTGCCAGCAGCCCATACCACGAGCAGTACTTC. The whole variable domain, filled in from reference TRBV7-9 and TRBJ2-7, reads DTGVSQNPRHKITKRGQNVTFRCDPISEHNRLYWYRQTLGQGPEFLTYFQNEAQLEKSRLLSDRFSAERPKGSFSTLEIQRTEQGDSAMYLCASSPYHEQYFGPGTRLTVT.

The chain combines TRBV2 with TRBJ2-1; D is unclear. V was shortened by 6 bases and J by 13 bases, with 16 bases between the two germline ends. This CDR3 is 12 amino acids long. Germline V gene sequence: CDR1 SNHLY, CDR2 FYNNEI. The CDR3 loop is CASSAARETQFF. The CDR3 DNA sequence: TGTGCCAGCAGCGCAGCGAGAGAGACCCAGTTCTTC.

Only a few counts were recorded for this clonotype. The rearrangement links TRBV2 to TRBJ2-1; no firm D call. The CDR3 sequence is 12 residues long. V was pared by 4 bases and J by 12 bases, with 13 bases between. The germline gives CDR1 SNHLY, CDR2 FYNNEI. The CDR3 DNA is TGTGCCAGCAGTGGCGGTTCGGGTGGGCAGTTCTTC. Translated: CASSGGSGGQFF. Based on the CDR3 plus reference TRBV2 and TRBJ2-1, the full variable domain is EPEVTQTPSHQVTQMGQEVILRCVPISNHLYFYWYRQILGQKVEFLVSFYNNEISEKSEIFDDQFSVERPDGSNFTLKIRSTKLEDSAMYFCASSGGSGGQFFGPGTRLTVL.

The J gene is TRBJ1-3, the V gene TRBV7-9, with D tentatively TRBD1 (5 bases). V was pared by 4 bases and J by 0 bases, with 13 bases between. The CDR3 spans 16 residues. CDR1 SEHNR and CDR2 FQNEAQ come from the germline V gene (reference sequence). Here the CDR3 reads CASSSLRESSGNTIYF. DNA of the CDR3: TGTGCCAGCAGCTCCCTCAGGGAGAGCTCTGGAAACACCATATATTTT. The entire variable domain, with the rest obtained from reference TRBV7-9 and TRBJ1-3, is as follows: DTGVSQNPRHKITKRGQNVTFRCDPISEHNRLYWYRQTLGQGPEFLTYFQNEAQLEKSRLLSDRFSAERPKGSFSTLEIQRTEQGDSAMYLCASSSLRESSGNTIYFGEGSWLTVV.

A note on this clonotype: Just one base apart from a much larger clone, this may be a read error. The rearrangement links TRBV5-5 to TRBJ2-1; 8 nucleotides agree with TRBD1. The J call may not be correct, given that the DNA end is closer to TRBJ2-7. Germline lookup yields CDR1 SGHKS and CDR2 YYEKEE (reference sequence). The length of the CDR3 is 14 residues. CDR3 sequence (DNA): TGTGCCGGCAGCTTGTCAGGGGGCCCCTACGAGCAGTACTTC. Its protein product is CAGSLSGGPYEQYF.

This chain uses TRBV4-2 with TRBJ2-5; TRBD1 aligns across 8 bases. With the DNA end fitting TRBJ2-7 better, the J assignment may be wrong. Germline V gene sequence: CDR1 LGHNA, CDR2 YNFKEQ. This CDR3 is built from 16 residues. The CDR3 region is CASSQHYRGISDEQYF. The CDR3 bases are TGTGCCAGCAGCCAACATTACAGGGGGATTAGCGACGAGCAGTACTTC.

Comment on this clonotype: Since a much larger clone is just one base distant, this may be a read error. The chain has TRBV4-1 and TRBJ2-5; D remains ambiguous. Near its end, the DNA agrees better with TRBJ2-7, so the J call may be wrong. This CDR3 has 16 amino acids. Germline V lookup: CDR1 MGHRA, CDR2 YSYEKL. The CDR3 reads CASSQGLEAVTCEQYF. The CDR3 region has the DNA TGCGCCAGCAGCCAAGGGTTGGAAGCTGTTACCTGCGAGCAGTACTTC.

The chain carries TRBV4-2 and TRBJ1-1; TRBD1 aligns across 9 bases. Germline trimming cut 3 bases from V and 4 bases from J; bases unmatched to any gene: 9. This CDR3 region has 16 residues. In germline, CDR1 is LGHNA, CDR2 YNFKEQ. The CDR3 DNA follows: TGTGCCAGCAGCCAGAGAGCACAGGGGGCGGGCACTGAAGCTTTCTTT. It is translated as CASSQRAQGAGTEAFF.

This clonotype showed up many times. The chain carries TRBV9 and TRBJ2-7; D not certain. This CDR3 is 15 amino acids long. Trimming cost V 3 bases and J 2 bases, with 15 bases left between them. Germline V gene data show CDR1 as SGDLS and CDR2 as YYNGEE. The CDR3 DNA reads TGTGCCAGCAGCGCCAATCCCGGGCCAGCCTACGAGCAGTACTTC. Its translation is CASSANPGPAYEQYF.

The chain uses TRBV4-2 and TRBJ1-5, with TRBD1 identical over 8 bases. The CDR3 loop spans 14 amino acids. Trimming removed 1 base from V and 5 bases from J; junction bases left unmatched: 1. Germline V gives CDR1 LGHNA, CDR2 YNFKEQ. The CDR3 spells CASSQAGGYQPQHF. Written as DNA, the CDR3 is TGTGCCAGCAGCCAAGCAGGGGGCTATCAGCCCCAGCATTTT.

The V and J genes are TRBV29-1 and TRBJ1-2, with 8 bases matching TRBD1. CDR3 size: 11 residues. The junction had 2 bases not matched to a gene; V was cut back by 5 bases and J by 6 bases. The germline gives CDR1 SQVTM, CDR2 ANQGSEA. The CDR3 spells CSVLDRDGYTF. CDR3 sequence (DNA): TGCAGCGTTCTGGACAGGGATGGCTACACCTTC.

This clonotype came up a few times. The chain couples TRBV3-1 to TRBJ1-1; 9 bases agree with TRBD1. The germline gives CDR1 LGHDT, CDR2 YNNKEL (reference sequence). This CDR3 is 14 amino acids long. Trimming took 4 bases from V and 5 from J; bases not matched to a gene: 5. The chain's CDR3 is CASSPGQGRTEAFF. CDR3 DNA: TGTGCCAGCAGCCCCGGACAGGGGAGGACTGAAGCTTTCTTT.

This clonotype was seen repeatedly, ten times or more. J is TRBJ1-2 and V is TRBV7-3; the match to TRBD1 covers 8 bases. Germline V CDR1 and CDR2: SGHTA, FQGTGA. J was trimmed by 4 bases and V by 2 bases; bases with no gene match: 6. This CDR3 is 15 amino acids long. In nucleotides, the CDR3 is TGTGCCAGCAGCTTACAAGGGGGACAGGCCTATGGCTACACCTTC. This translates into CASSLQGGQAYGYTF.

This sequence joins TRBV6-1 and TRBJ2-5, with TRBD1 matching 9 bases. Looked up from germline, CDR1 is MNHNS and CDR2 is SASEGT. Trimming cost V 8 bases and J 4 bases; bases outside gene matches: 5. The CDR3 extends over 13 amino acids. In nucleotides, the CDR3 is TGTGCCAGCCTTACAGGGGGCGCAGAGACCCAGTACTTC. The encoded protein is CASLTGGAETQYF.

This clonotype was recorded many times. V is TRBV12-3 or TRBV12-4 and J is TRBJ2-1; TRBD2 might be the D (5 bases). V lost 7 bases and J lost 5, with 9 bases in between. The CDR3 is made up of 12 amino acids. This chain's CDR3 is CASNGGDNEQFF. Here the CDR3 DNA reads TGTGCCAGCAACGGAGGAGACAATGAGCAGTTCTTC.

The rearrangement uses TRBV29-1 and TRBJ2-5; D ambiguous. The end of the DNA fits TRBJ2-7 better, so the J call may be wrong. The CDR3 sequence is 12 residues long. Per the germline V gene, CDR1 is SQVTM and CDR2 is ANQGSEA. Here the CDR3 reads CSVASSTYEQYF. DNA for the CDR3: TGCAGCGTTGCCAGTTCAACCTACGAGCAGTACTTC.

The chain combines TRBV20-1 with TRBJ1-2, with 9 bases matching TRBD1. This CDR3 is built from 13 residues. Germline assignment: CDR1 DFQATT and CDR2 SNEGSKA (reference sequence). V was pared by 2 bases and J by 8 bases, with 6 bases of the junction left unmatched. The CDR3 DNA follows: TGCAGTGCTAGACCCACAGGGGGCGAGGGCTACACCTTC. This gives the protein CSARPTGGEGYTF.

This clonotype appeared many times. The chain carries TRBV3-1 and TRBJ2-6; no reliable D call. V lost 1 base to trimming and J lost 1 base, with 14 bases between them. There are 18 residues in the CDR3. Germline lookup yields CDR1 LGHDT and CDR2 YNNKEL (reference sequence). In DNA form, the CDR3 reads TGTGCCAGCAGCCAAGTAATCCTAACCCCTTCTGGGGCCAACGTCCTGACTTTC. Residues: CASSQVILTPSGANVLTF.

This clonotype turned up a few times. Germline is not matched at one junction end, which may reflect a read error. The chain couples TRBV29-1 to TRBJ2-7, with D perhaps TRBD1 or TRBD2 (5 bases each). Germline assignment: CDR1 SQVTM and CDR2 ANQGSEA. This CDR3 has 13 residues. In nucleotides, the CDR3 is TGCAGCGTTGAGGCTGTCAGGGACCGAGAGCGGTACTTC. Protein product: CSVEAVRDRERYF.

The rearrangement joins TRBV7-6 to TRBJ2-1; the match to TRBD2 covers 7 bases. The V and J ends lost 5 bases and 0 bases, in that order; junction bases with no gene match: 7. Per the germline V gene, CDR1 is SGHVS and CDR2 is FNYEAQ. The length of the CDR3 is 16 residues. The CDR3 coding sequence is TGTGCCAGCAGCGGGGGGGGGAAGAGCTCCTACAATGAGCAGTTCTTC. It encodes CASSGGGKSSYNEQFF.

This clonotype was observed a single time. The chain uses TRBV18 and TRBJ1-1, with TRBD1 matching over 8 bases. The CDR3 sequence is 16 residues long. The J segment lost 1 base and the V segment lost 1 base, leaving 5 bases of the junction unmatched. CDR1 and CDR2 from the germline V gene are KGHSH and LQKENI. DNA for the CDR3: TGTGCCAGCTCACCACTGAACAGGGGGGCGAACACTGAAGCTTTCTTT. This translates into CASSPLNRGANTEAFF.

This chain connects TRBV3-1 to TRBJ2-6; D might be TRBD2 (5 bases). Trimming left V 4 bases short and J 3 bases short, with 19 bases between. CDR1 and CDR2 from the germline V gene are LGHDT and YNNKEL (reference sequence). The CDR3 sequence is 18 residues long. The CDR3 region is CASSPPRGLTIGANVLTF. Here the CDR3 DNA reads TGTGCCAGCAGCCCCCCACGAGGGCTGACGATTGGGGCCAACGTCCTGACTTTC.

This clonotype was recorded a few times. This rearrangement joins TRBV2 to TRBJ2-3, with D maybe TRBD1 (6 bases). The CDR3 runs to 13 residues. Trimming left V 8 bases short and J 6 bases short, with 15 bases between. Per germline, CDR1 SNHLY and CDR2 FYNNEI. In nucleotides, the CDR3 is TGTGCCAGCCAACAGGGACGGGGCGATACGCAGTATTTT. It specifies CASQQGRGDTQYF.

V is TRBV7-8 and J is TRBJ2-7; 10 nucleotides line up with TRBD2. The germline V gene has CDR1 SGHVS and CDR2 FQNEAQ. Trimming at V came to 2 bases and at J to 7 bases, leaving 17 bases not matched to a gene. The CDR3 runs 18 residues. CDR3 bases: TGTGCCAGCAGCTTATCGGGGCCTAGCGGGGGTTACTACAATGAGCAGTACTTC. This encodes CASSLSGPSGGYYNEQYF. Complete variable domain (other parts from reference TRBV7-8 and TRBJ2-7): GAGVSQSPRYKVAKRGQDVALRCDPISGHVSLFWYQQALGQGPEFLTYFQNEAQLDKSGLPSDRFFAERPEGSVSTLKIQRTQQEDSAVYLCASSLSGPSGGYYNEQYFGPGTRLTVT.

V is TRBV5-1 and J is TRBJ2-1; 11 bases match TRBD2. The germline gives CDR1 SGHRS, CDR2 YFSETQ. The CDR3 is 16 residues long. V trimming: 1 base; J trimming: 6 bases; junction bases outside the gene matches: 6. CDR3 DNA: TGCGCCAGCAGCTTGTATAGCGGGGGGGCCATCAATGAGCAGTTCTTC. As protein: CASSLYSGGAINEQFF.

To note about this clonotype: This may stem from a read error, because a much larger clone lies one nucleotide away. The V gene is TRBV3-1, the J gene TRBJ2-5; 8 bases are shared with TRBD2. The CDR3 covers 16 residues. The V gene end was trimmed by 4 bases and the J gene end by 11 bases; junction bases not matched to a gene: 18. Germline CDR1 reads LGHDT; CDR2 reads YNNKEL (reference sequence). In DNA, the CDR3 is TGTGCCAGCAGCCTCCTGCACGGACTAGCCCTCAATGAGCAGTACTTC. Its protein is CASSLLHGLALNEQYF.

The chain has TRBV28 and TRBJ2-1; 8 bases align to TRBD1. CDR1 MDHEN and CDR2 SYDVKM come from the germline V gene. This CDR3 spans 19 amino acids. Trimming removed 2 bases from V and 1 base from J; junction bases left unmatched: 13. The DNA of the CDR3 is TGTGCCAGCAGTTTACCCCGGTACAGGGGGATTGGTTCCTACAATGAGCAGTTCTTC. Translating gives CASSLPRYRGIGSYNEQFF.